Each of the 9 T cell receptor beta chains below was sequenced from the same sample in a study of T cell responses to AZD1222 COVID-19 vaccine. Sequencing was performed with immunoSEQ multiplex PCR; in TCRdb, only in-frame clones are kept and a portion is missing. The top ten clones hold approximately 22% of a sample with tens of thousands of clones, approximately 91% of them seen once. Sequencing used peripheral blood, obtained on day 0 of AZD1222 vaccination. Receptors originate from an adult in good health.

V gene TRBV7-2 combines with J gene TRBJ2-3; D is possibly TRBD2 (6 bases). Deletions cut 1 base from V and 0 bases from J, with 11 bases between. Germline V gene data show CDR1 as SGHTA and CDR2 as FQGNSA. The CDR3 runs 16 residues. DNA of the CDR3: TGTGCCAGCAGCTTAGTTGGCGGGGACAGCACAGATACGCAGTATTTT. Translated, it gives CASSLVGGDSTDTQYF.

This chain links TRBV7-2 with TRBJ1-2; no clear D. The CDR3 runs 14 residues. From germline, CDR1 is SGHTA and CDR2 FQGNSA. V gave up 0 bases and J gave up 7 bases, with 12 bases separating them. The CDR3 coding sequence is TGTGCCAGCAGCTTAGCCCCAAGGAATGGTGGCTACACCTTC. It encodes CASSLAPRNGGYTF.

The chain joins TRBV30 to TRBJ1-2; no firm D call. The CDR3 has 12 residues. V dropped 2 bases and J dropped 9 bases, with 13 bases sitting between them. The germline CDR1 and CDR2 sequences are GTSNPN and SVGIG (reference sequence). The CDR3 nucleotides are TGTGCCTGGAGTAAGGAGGGCAGCCGCTACACCTTC. It is translated as CAWSKEGSRYTF. The full variable domain, completed using reference TRBV30 and TRBJ1-2, is SQTIHQWPATLVQPVGSPLSLECTVEGTSNPNLYWYRQAAGRGLQLLFYSVGIGQISSEVPQNLSASRPQDRQFILSSKKLLLSDSGFYLCAWSKEGSRYTFGSGTRLTVV.

The V gene is TRBV30, the J gene TRBJ2-3; D uncertain. Trimming stripped 0 bases from V and 4 bases from J, with 8 bases between. The CDR3 spans 13 residues. Germline V gives CDR1 GTSNPN, CDR2 SVGIG (reference sequence). CDR3 coding DNA: TGTGCCTGGAGTGTAAATTCCGCAGATACGCAGTATTTT. Translating it yields CAWSVNSADTQYF.

This sequence joins TRBV27 and TRBJ2-7, with a possible D match to TRBD1 (6 bases). The CDR3 is 15 residues long. Germline lookup yields CDR1 MNHEY and CDR2 SMNVEV (reference sequence). Trimming left V 5 bases short and J 4 bases short, with 18 bases between. CDR3 nucleotide sequence: TGTGCCAGCAGTCGATCAGGGACAAACCTTTACGAGCAGTACTTC. Encoded protein: CASSRSGTNLYEQYF.

This chain links TRBV5-1 with TRBJ2-1, with 8 positions matching TRBD2. With V trimmed by 1 base and J by 5 bases, 8 bases remained unmatched. This CDR3 spans 16 amino acids. Germline V lookup: CDR1 SGHRS, CDR2 YFSETQ. CDR3: CASSLNPQRGHNEQFF. Here the CDR3 DNA reads TGCGCCAGCAGCTTGAACCCCCAGCGGGGGCACAATGAGCAGTTCTTC.

This clone was counted once. The rearrangement uses TRBV6-5 and TRBJ1-2; D ambiguous. This CDR3 is 11 amino acids long. Trimming removed 6 bases from V and 6 bases from J, with 8 bases in between. Per germline, CDR1 MNHEY and CDR2 SVGAGI. The CDR3: CASRYSNGYTF. DNA of the CDR3: TGTGCCAGCAGATATTCCAATGGCTACACCTTC.

The V call is TRBV27, the J call TRBJ1-4; 9 nucleotides line up with TRBD1. V lost 4 bases to trimming and J lost 1 base; unmatched junction nucleotides: 10. The CDR3 loop spans 18 amino acids. Germline V lookup: CDR1 MNHEY, CDR2 SMNVEV (reference sequence). CDR3 in amino acids: CASSSQQGARITNEKLFF. The CDR3, as DNA: TGTGCCAGCAGTTCGCAACAGGGGGCGCGGATAACTAATGAAAAACTGTTTTTT. The whole variable domain, remainder taken from reference TRBV27 and TRBJ1-4, is EAQVTQNPRYLITVTGKKLTVTCSQNMNHEYMSWYRQDPGLGLRQIYYSMNVEVTDKGDVPEGYKVSRKEKRNFPLILESPSPNQTSLYFCASSSQQGARITNEKLFFGSGTQLSVL.

CDR3: CASSEAVGNGETQYF. CDR3 coding DNA: TGTGCCAGCAGTGAAGCAGTGGGGAATGGAGAGACCCAGTACTTC. The chain is built from TRBV6-1 and TRBJ2-5; D not certain. The CDR3 totals 15 residues. V lost 0 bases, J lost 4 bases, and 12 bases lay in between. The germline V gene has CDR1 MNHNS and CDR2 SASEGT.